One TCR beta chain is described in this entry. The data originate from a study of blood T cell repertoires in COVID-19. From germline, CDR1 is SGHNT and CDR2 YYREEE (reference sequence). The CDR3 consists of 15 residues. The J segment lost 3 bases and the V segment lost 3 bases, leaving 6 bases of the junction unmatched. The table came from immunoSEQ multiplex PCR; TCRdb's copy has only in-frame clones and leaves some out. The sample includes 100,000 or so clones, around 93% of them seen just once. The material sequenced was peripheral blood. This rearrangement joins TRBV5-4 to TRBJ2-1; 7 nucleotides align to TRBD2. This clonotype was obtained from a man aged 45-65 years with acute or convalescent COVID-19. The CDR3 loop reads CASSSAGDLYNEQFF. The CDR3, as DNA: TGTGCCAGCAGCTCCGCGGGGGACCTCTACAATGAGCAGTTCTTC.